The entry below describes one T cell receptor beta chain. Its antigen target is currently unknown. Base quality data are lacking; no much larger clone is found one base away. Receptor amplification or capture employed the immunoSEQ multiplex PCR assay. TCRdb took over this immuneACCESS table, retaining in-frame rearrangements with V and J assigned. Such tables are incomplete; in checked studies, under half of the missing clones stem from an unresolved V gene, and the remainder is unexplained. The sample yields 90,000 or so clones; 94% were counted once. The leading ten clones occupy less than 2% of the sample. This specimen belongs to a study of T cell changes during pregnancy in multiple sclerosis (dated by TCRdb to the late 2010s). For context, the study as a whole: The study looked at changes in the T cell repertoire across pregnancy in women with multiple sclerosis.

A distance of 16 bases separates the germline ends of V and J, which lose 4 bases and 0 bases respectively. The CDR3 spans 17 residues, from the cysteine through the phenylalanine. Only the CDR3 part of the read is kept: 51 bases, read in frame from the first base. For CDR1 and CDR2, the germline V gene lists MDHEN and SYDVKM. Source: peripheral blood, taken after pregnancy. Recombination joined TRBV28 with TRBJ1-5, with a tentative D gene TRBD1 over 5 matching bases. This clonotype originated in a female donor in good health, enrolled as a control in a pregnancy study. The CDR3 protein: CASSWGRATYSNQPQHF. The sequence in DNA is TGTGCCAGCAGTTGGGGCCGGGCAACCTATAGCAATCAGCCCCAGCATTTT.